Below, one T cell receptor (beta chain) is given with its context. Only in-frame clones appear in the TCRdb table, and some are missing; sequencing was by immunoSEQ multiplex PCR. Of about 320,000 clones listed, 89% were seen once; the top ten hold 5.2%. This entry belongs to a study of blood T cell repertoires in COVID-19. Study as a whole: The United States, Italy and Spain provided the acute and convalescent COVID-19 samples. T cells, B-cell-depleted T cells, or PBMCs supplied cDNA or gDNA.

Trimming removed 4 bases from V and 1 base from J; junction bases left unmatched: 4. CDR1 is MDHEN and CDR2 is SYDVKM in the germline V gene. CDR3 size: 15 residues. Recruits, aged about 18 to 100 years, lived in approximately 26 US areas. What the recovered Cohort 3 donors had was two negative PCRs, clearance, or symptom resolution. The TCR originated in a man aged 60 to 75 who had recovered from COVID-19. The chain couples TRBV28 to TRBJ2-7; 10 positions agree with TRBD2. The source material was PBMCs or T cells enriched from blood (not recorded which). The CDR3 coding sequence is TGTGCCAGCAGTTCTAGCGGGAGCGGGTCCTACGAGCAGTACTTC. It is translated as CASSSSGSGSYEQYF.